The present entry profiles one T cell receptor beta chain with its context. The entry originates in a study of CD8 T cells in Susac syndrome. RNA, at about 0.45 to 1 ug, was reverse transcribed with random hexamers. One entry per CDR3 protein results from TCRdb running MiXCR on the immunoSEQ multiplex PCR reads. The sample holds 95,000 to 150,000 distinct CDR3 sequences, just under 95% seen once. V lost 3 bases and J lost 5, with 15 bases in between. Germline lookup yields CDR1 SGHRS and CDR2 YFSETQ. The CDR3 loop spans 15 amino acids. Sequencing was done on a sample of CD8+ T cells from PBMCs. This sequence joins TRBV5-1 and TRBJ2-1; D remains unclear. This TCR derives from a human donor with Susac syndrome. The CDR3 sequence: CASSSQINFDNEQFF. In DNA, the CDR3 is TGCGCCAGCAGCTCCCAGATAAACTTCGACAATGAGCAGTTCTTC.